Shown below are 8 T cell receptor beta chains from a single sample sequenced in a study of cytomegalovirus exposure and HLA in healthy donors. Vbeta (60) and Jbeta (13) primers were used in the PCR. Data came from immunoSEQ multiplex PCR; TCRdb stores just in-frame clones and leaves some out. Seen here are around 130,000 clones, under 85% observed once, and the top ten hold less than 4%. Sequenced sample: PBMCs. Receptors were obtained from a man aged 25 to 40 in good health and CMV-seronegative.

Only a few counts were recorded for this clone. The chain links TRBV7-9 to TRBJ2-3, with D unclear. The CDR3 runs to 13 residues. Trimming shortened V by 3 bases and J by 0 bases, and 4 bases separated the two germline ends. CDR1 and CDR2 from the germline V gene are SEHNR and FQNEAQ (reference sequence). DNA of the CDR3: TGTGCCAGCAGCTTTTCTAGCACAGATACGCAGTATTTT. It encodes CASSFSSTDTQYF. Looking up the rest from reference TRBV7-9 and TRBJ2-3 gives the full variable domain: DTGVSQNPRHKITKRGQNVTFRCDPISEHNRLYWYRQTLGQGPEFLTYFQNEAQLEKSRLLSDRFSAERPKGSFSTLEIQRTEQGDSAMYLCASSFSSTDTQYFGPGTRLTVL.

V gene TRBV7-9 combines with J gene TRBJ2-1; 7 bases are shared with TRBD2. The CDR3 spans 16 residues. After removal of 5 bases from V and 5 bases from J, the junction contained 12 bases not matched to a gene. CDR1 and CDR2 (germline): SEHNR, FQNEAQ (reference sequence). CDR3 in amino acids: CASSLSGPAGNNEQFF. CDR3 in DNA: TGTGCCAGCAGCCTTAGCGGGCCTGCGGGAAACAATGAGCAGTTCTTC. The entire variable domain, with the rest obtained from reference TRBV7-9 and TRBJ2-1, is as follows: DTGVSQNPRHKITKRGQNVTFRCDPISEHNRLYWYRQTLGQGPEFLTYFQNEAQLEKSRLLSDRFSAERPKGSFSTLEIQRTEQGDSAMYLCASSLSGPAGNNEQFFGPGTRLTVL.

The table lists this clone with a few counts. V usage is TRBV6-5 and J usage is TRBJ1-4; the D gene is possibly TRBD1 (6 bases). The length of the CDR3 is 14 residues. V lost 0 bases, J lost 7 bases, and 9 bases lay in between. Germline CDR1 reads MNHEY; CDR2 reads SVGAGI. The CDR3 DNA sequence: TGTGCCAGCAGTTACTCGATGGGGGCTGAAAAACTGTTTTTT. Translation gives CASSYSMGAEKLFF.

The chain combines TRBV30 with TRBJ2-1; 15 bases map to TRBD2. This CDR3 spans 13 amino acids. CDR1 and CDR2 from the germline V gene are GTSNPN and SVGIG (reference sequence). V dropped 8 bases and J dropped 5; count of bases not matched to a gene: 1. CDR3 sequence (DNA): TGTGCCAGGACTAGCGGGAGGGACAATGAGCAGTTCTTC. It specifies CARTSGRDNEQFF.

This chain joins TRBV25-1 and TRBJ1-1, with a possible D match to TRBD1 (5 bases). The length of the CDR3 is 15 residues. Trimming stripped 0 bases from V and 3 bases from J, with 11 bases between. Looked up from germline, CDR1 is MGHDK and CDR2 is SYGVNS. CDR3 protein: CASSEYGRADTEAFF. The CDR3 coding sequence is TGTGCCAGCAGTGAATATGGCAGGGCGGACACTGAAGCTTTCTTT.

J is TRBJ2-7 and V is TRBV7-6; D is perhaps TRBD2 (6 bases). Germline V gene lookup returns CDR1 SGHVS and CDR2 FNYEAQ. V dropped 5 bases and J dropped 5 bases, with 19 bases sitting between them. The length of the CDR3 is 15 residues. CDR3 nucleotide sequence: TGTGCCAGCAGCATAGGGTGGGCGGGATCGGACGAGCAGTACTTC. Its protein product is CASSIGWAGSDEQYF.

V and J are TRBV30 and TRBJ2-7; 9 bases align to TRBD1. The CDR3 loop spans 11 amino acids. Trimming took 8 bases from V and 1 from J; bases not matched to a gene: 0. Germline values: CDR1 GTSNPN, CDR2 SVGIG (reference sequence). This chain's CDR3 is CAGQGSYEQYF. DNA of the CDR3: TGTGCCGGACAGGGGTCCTACGAGCAGTACTTC. Complete variable domain (other parts from reference TRBV30 and TRBJ2-7): SQTIHQWPATLVQPVGSPLSLECTVEGTSNPNLYWYRQAAGRGLQLLFYSVGIGQISSEVPQNLSASRPQDRQFILSSKKLLLSDSGFYLCAGQGSYEQYFGPGTRLTVT.

The genes are TRBV29-1 and TRBJ1-1, with a weak D call TRBD1 (5 bases). In germline, CDR1 is SQVTM, CDR2 ANQGSEA. Trimming took 7 bases from V and 1 from J, leaving 7 bases between them. This CDR3 has 11 residues. CDR3 residues: CSATANTEAFF. CDR3 nucleotides: TGCAGCGCGACAGCGAACACTGAAGCTTTCTTT.